This T cell receptor beta chain was captured by sequencing in a study of T-cell memory formation after mild COVID-19 (dated by TCRdb to the early 2020s). About the study as a whole: TCR sequence clusters from the two donors were found to be largely donor specific. Longitudinal TCRalpha and TCRbeta repertoire sequencing tracked T-cell clones expanding and contracting after mild COVID-19 in a couple of donors. Two young, previously healthy adult volunteers made up the cohort, one male and one female. What the authors observed across the whole study: Contracting CD4+ clones were located mainly in the CM and EM memory subsets, whereas CD8+ clones were found to be enriched in EMRA. Only a couple of mild cases were covered in the study, and larger cohorts including severe cases with pre-infection samples were considered necessary. Some responding clones were detected in pre-infection memory, which suggested that pre-existing cross-reactive memory T cells had joined the SARS-CoV-2 response. Clones contracting from day 15 to 85 had balanced CD4/CD8 phenotypes, while a second wave expanding from day 15 to 37 was biased towards CD4+. SARS-CoV-2 specificity was not confirmed for the second-wave clones peaking on day 37.

Points on this clonotype: It lacks a known antigen. The input lacks base qualities; no much larger clone sits a single base away.

The sequencer listed for this sample is Illumina NovaSeq 6000. TCRalpha and TCRbeta cDNA libraries were built by 5'RACE with constant-segment primers, adding sample barcodes and unique molecular identifiers. Trizol reagent was used to extract RNA from every sample. Library amplification was performed in two PCR steps, and a second sample barcode and Illumina TruSeq adapters were introduced in the second step. Sequencing of libraries was performed on an Illumina NovaSeq with 2 x 150 bp paired-end reads. In the source study's methods: With migec v1.2.7, reads were demultiplexed and then collapsed into UMI-guided consensus sequences. Using mixcr v2.1.11, UMI consensuses were aligned to TRA and TRB V and J templates and then assembled into clonotypes. A clonotype was counted as expanded or contracted only when both edgeR and NoisET called the clonotype significant, with the noise models trained on biological replicates. For edgeR calls, the cutoffs were a false discovery rate-adjusted p below 0.01 and a log2 fold-change threshold of 1. PCA with hierarchical clustering of max-normalized trajectories of the 1000 most abundant clonotypes was used as exploratory dynamics analysis. Each responding clone was given a CD4 or CD8 phenotype based on the CD4+ and CD8+ repertoires, which had been sequenced separately. TCRdb applied fastp at Q25 and MiXCR to the public reads, then kept only in-frame beta chains. Merged by CDR3 protein, the rows form single entries marked with the most common genes and DNA. The V and J calls follow TCRdb's processing rather than the paper's. Within this sample are roughly 600,000 distinct CDR3 sequences, with more than 15% of them counted one time only. 12% of the sample lies in the top ten.

Spanning cysteine to phenylalanine, the CDR3 consists of 14 amino acids. Here the CDR3 DNA is all that survives: 42 bases in frame from base 1. Looking up the germline V gene yields CDR1 MGHRA and CDR2 YSYEKL. A distance of 17 bases separates the germline ends of V and J, which lose 10 bases and 3 bases respectively. Ficoll-Paque density gradient centrifugation was used to isolate PBMCs. This sequence was found in an adult woman who had mild COVID-19 (a few samples of this study predate the infection). The sample titles of this study are shuffled in the database, so cell type and time point are left out; the donor was told from shared clones. Recombination connected TRBV4-1 to TRBJ2-3; TRBD1 might be the D gene, on 5 matching bases. Sequencing was performed on PBMCs or a T cell subset sorted from them (not recorded which). The DNA sequence reads TGCGCCACCCGAATTGGGGCCTCGACAGATACGCAGTATTTT. Its protein reads: CATRIGASTDTQYF.